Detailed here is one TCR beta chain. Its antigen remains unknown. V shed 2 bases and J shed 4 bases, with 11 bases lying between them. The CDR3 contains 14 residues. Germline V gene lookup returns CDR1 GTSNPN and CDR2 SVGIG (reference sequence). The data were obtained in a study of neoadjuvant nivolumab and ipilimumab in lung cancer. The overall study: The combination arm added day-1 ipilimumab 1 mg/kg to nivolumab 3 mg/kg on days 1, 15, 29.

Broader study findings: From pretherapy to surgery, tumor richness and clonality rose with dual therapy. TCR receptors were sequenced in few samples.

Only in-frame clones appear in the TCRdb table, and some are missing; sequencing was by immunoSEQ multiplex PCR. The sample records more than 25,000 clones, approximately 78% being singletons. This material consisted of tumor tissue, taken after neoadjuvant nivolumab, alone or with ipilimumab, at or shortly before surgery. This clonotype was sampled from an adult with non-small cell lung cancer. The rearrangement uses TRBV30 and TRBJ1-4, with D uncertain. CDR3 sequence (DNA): TGTGCCTGGAGTACCGGCAGCCTTAATGAAAAACTGTTTTTT. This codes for CAWSTGSLNEKLFF.